The 3 T cell receptor beta chains presented below share a single source sample, sequenced in a study of T cell responses to AZD1222 COVID-19 vaccine. Sequenced by immunoSEQ multiplex PCR; TCRdb stores in-frame clones only, minus some. Of more than 40,000 clones in the sample, about 90% were seen once. Sequenced here: peripheral blood, sampled 28 days after the second AZD1222 dose. These receptors were taken from an adult who received the AZD1222 COVID-19 vaccine.

This chain links TRBV18 with TRBJ1-6; no clear D. The CDR3 consists of 14 residues. Germline loops: CDR1 KGHSH, CDR2 LQKENI. Trimming stripped 2 bases from V and 9 bases from J, with 11 bases between. Written as DNA, the CDR3 is TGTGCCAGCTCACCAGGAACCCCTAGTTCACCCCTCCACTTT. Its protein product is CASSPGTPSSPLHF.

This chain connects TRBV10-1 to TRBJ1-5; 7 bases match TRBD1. V trimming: 1 base; J trimming: 2 bases; junction bases outside the gene matches: 5. The germline V gene has CDR1 WNHNN and CDR2 SYGVQD (reference sequence). The CDR3 has 16 amino acids. The CDR3 bases are TGCGCCAGCAGTGAGTTTGGAGGGGGCGGCAATCAGCCCCAGCATTTT. Translated: CASSEFGGGGNQPQHF.

This chain joins TRBV7-9 and TRBJ1-6, with D tentatively TRBD1 (5 bases). Germline CDR1 reads SEHNR; CDR2 reads FQNEAQ (reference sequence). The CDR3 spans 14 residues. V lost 5 bases, J lost 9 bases, and 14 bases lay in between. The CDR3 DNA sequence: TGTGCCAGCAGCCCCCAGGGTTTGGGTTCACCCCTCCACTTT. This codes for CASSPQGLGSPLHF.